This T cell receptor beta chain was identified during a study of PD-1 blockade in classical Hodgkin lymphoma. The study, taken as a whole, reports: TCR diversity rose significantly by C4D1 in CD4+ but not CD8+ cells. The repertoire differences lack a defined cause, possibly disease activity or prior therapy. Individuals initiating nivolumab under 1 year after ASCT were excluded.

Using immunoSEQ multiplex PCR, the repertoire was profiled, and TCRdb retains in-frame clones only, with some absent. This table has 35,000 to 50,000 clones, approximately 70% appearing once. The CDR3 spans 19 residues. Trimming removed 0 bases from V and 4 bases from J; junction bases left unmatched: 16. Germline values: CDR1 GTSNPN, CDR2 SVGIG (reference sequence). Remarks on this clone: Antigen specificity is unknown.

All patients experienced relapse after autologous stem cell transplantation, and brentuximab vedotin exposure was variable. The best responses consisted of complete response, partial response or progressive disease. Here the sequenced sample was peripheral blood mononuclear cells (PBMCs), taken before the second cycle of nivolumab. The sequence derives from a human donor with classical Hodgkin lymphoma. V is TRBV30 and J is TRBJ1-2, with 11 bases identical to TRBD1. CDR3 protein: CAWSVEISLGQGEIYGYTF. As DNA, the CDR3 is TGTGCCTGGAGTGTGGAAATTAGTCTGGGACAGGGGGAAATCTATGGCTACACCTTC.